Below, 17 T cell receptor beta chains from the same sample are listed, as sequenced in a study of shared clonotypes between healthy human individuals. Produced via immunoSEQ multiplex PCR; TCRdb's table is partial and in-frame only. The sample comprises roughly 500,000 clones, about four fifths of which are singletons, and 10% to 15% rests with the top ten. Source material: PBMCs. The receptors were gathered from a woman between 35 and 50 years old in good health. Some clones in this sample may be carry-over from other donors' samples.

Only a few counts were recorded for this clone. Other DNA sequences in this specimen translate into the identical CDR3. The rearrangement links TRBV30 to TRBJ1-5; no firm D call. Germline V CDR1 and CDR2: GTSNPN, SVGIG (reference sequence). The length of the CDR3 is 13 residues. V was trimmed by 3 bases and J by 4 bases, leaving 10 bases between them. In DNA, the CDR3 is TGTGCCTGGAGCTTCGGGGAAAATCAGCCCCAGCATTTT. Translated, it gives CAWSFGENQPQHF. Full variable domain (missing parts from reference TRBV30 and TRBJ1-5): SQTIHQWPATLVQPVGSPLSLECTVEGTSNPNLYWYRQAAGRGLQLLFYSVGIGQISSEVPQNLSASRPQDRQFILSSKKLLLSDSGFYLCAWSFGENQPQHFGDGTRLSIL.

The V gene is TRBV6-5, the J gene TRBJ2-2; 10 bases fit TRBD2. The germline gives CDR1 MNHEY, CDR2 SVGAGI. Unmatched junction bases numbered 8, after V lost 7 bases and J lost 6 bases. The CDR3 totals 15 residues. CDR3 amino acids: CASNLAGDRSGELFF. As DNA, the CDR3 is TGTGCCAGCAACCTAGCGGGAGATCGATCCGGGGAGCTGTTTTTT.

The chain recombines TRBV7-2 with TRBJ2-3; TRBD2 might be the D (6 bases). Trimming pared 2 bases from V and 6 bases from J, leaving 18 bases between. This CDR3 is built from 16 residues. Per germline, CDR1 SGHTA and CDR2 FQGNSA. The CDR3 DNA reads as TGTGCCAGCAGCTTAAGGCGTTTGGGTCTAGCGGATACGCAGTATTTT. This gives the protein CASSLRRLGLADTQYF.

This clone was seen only a few times. The chain couples TRBV2 to TRBJ2-5; the match to TRBD1 covers 7 bases. The CDR3 totals 14 residues. The J segment lost 1 base and the V segment lost 6 bases, leaving 5 bases of the junction unmatched. Germline V lookup: CDR1 SNHLY, CDR2 FYNNEI. The CDR3 reads CASSRGTAQETQYF. CDR3 bases: TGTGCCAGCAGCAGGGGGACAGCCCAAGAGACCCAGTACTTC.

The V and J genes are TRBV6-5 and TRBJ2-5; 14 positions agree with TRBD2. Trimming took 0 bases from V and 3 from J; bases not matched to a gene: 0. The CDR3 has 16 amino acids. Per the germline V gene, CDR1 is MNHEY and CDR2 is SVGAGI. In DNA, the CDR3 is TGTGCCAGCAGTTACTCGACTAGCGGGAGGGAAGAGACCCAGTACTTC. Amino acid sequence: CASSYSTSGREETQYF.

This rearrangement joins TRBV9 to TRBJ2-7; D is unresolved. CDR1 is SGDLS and CDR2 is YYNGEE in the germline V gene. V lost 4 bases and J 2 bases, leaving 10 bases between the germline ends. The CDR3 runs 13 residues. CDR3 protein: CASSPHTAYEQYF. The CDR3 DNA is TGTGCCAGCAGCCCCCACACCGCCTACGAGCAGTACTTC.

This sequence joins TRBV30 and TRBJ2-1, with 8 bases aligning to TRBD2. The germline gives CDR1 GTSNPN, CDR2 SVGIG (reference sequence). The CDR3 length is 14 residues. V was pared by 5 bases and J by 10 bases, with 13 bases of the junction left unmatched. The CDR3 sequence is CAWVAGIPNREQFF. Here the CDR3 DNA reads TGTGCCTGGGTAGCGGGAATCCCCAACAGGGAGCAGTTCTTC.

The gene calls are TRBV18 and TRBJ1-1; TRBD1 aligns across 8 bases. The germline V gene has CDR1 KGHSH and CDR2 LQKENI. With V trimmed by 3 bases and J by 3 bases, 3 bases remained unmatched. The CDR3 spans 14 residues. The CDR3 sequence: CASSPATGDTEAFF. CDR3 coding DNA: TGTGCCAGCTCACCGGCGACAGGGGACACTGAAGCTTTCTTT.

The chain uses TRBV6-5 and TRBJ1-3; the D gene is possibly TRBD1 (6 bases). The CDR3 contains 15 residues. Trimming took off 2 bases at V and 2 bases at J, with 10 bases between the two ends. From germline, CDR1 is MNHEY and CDR2 SVGAGI. The CDR3 loop is CASSYQGHTGNTIYF. CDR3 in DNA: TGTGCCAGCAGTTACCAGGGACATACTGGAAACACCATATATTTT.

The chain is built from TRBV7-6 and TRBJ1-1; possibly TRBD1 for D (5 bases). The ends were cut back, 5 bases at V and 11 bases at J, with 12 bases in the middle. The CDR3 is 11 residues long. Germline CDR1 and CDR2: SGHVS and FNYEAQ. Written as DNA, the CDR3 is TGTGCCAGCAGCCCCGACAGTAAGGCTTTCTTT. It codes for CASSPDSKAFF.

CDR3 nucleotides: TGTGCCACCAGCAGAGGTACCGGGACTAGCGGCACAGATACGCAGTATTTT. This gives the protein CATSRGTGTSGTDTQYF. The rearrangement joins TRBV15 to TRBJ2-3; 10 bases are a match to TRBD2. The CDR3 runs 17 residues. Losses at the gene ends were 1 base for V and 1 base for J; bases not matched to a gene: 5. Germline CDR1 and CDR2: LNHNV and YYDKDF (reference sequence). Full variable domain (rest looked up from reference TRBV15 and TRBJ2-3): DAMVIQNPRYQVTQFGKPVTLSCSQTLNHNVMYWYQQKSSQAPKLLFHYYDKDFNNEADTPDNFQSRRPNTSFCFLDIRSPGLGDTAMYLCATSRGTGTSGTDTQYFGPGTRLTVL.

The V gene is TRBV11-3, the J gene TRBJ2-7, with TRBD2 matching over 7 bases. CDR1 and CDR2 from the germline V gene are SGHNT and YENEEA. This CDR3 has 13 amino acids. V lost 5 bases to trimming and J lost 5 bases; unmatched junction nucleotides: 6. CDR3 in DNA: TGTGCCAGCAGCCCCACCGGGAGGCACGAGCAGTACTTC. It encodes CASSPTGRHEQYF.

This clone was seen many times. Other DNA sequences from this sample encode an identical CDR3 as well. The CDR3 loop is CASSQGTGYEQYF. The CDR3 DNA sequence: TGCGCCAGCAGCCAAGGCACAGGCTACGAGCAGTACTTC. The V gene is TRBV4-3, the J gene TRBJ2-7, with D maybe TRBD1 (5 bases). Germline lookup yields CDR1 LGHNA and CDR2 YSLEER. Trimming removed 1 base from V and 3 bases from J, with 7 bases in between. The CDR3 consists of 13 residues.

Notes on this clone: Other DNA sequences of this sample code for an identical CDR3. The chain combines TRBV20-1 with TRBJ2-1; D gene unclear. Germline CDR1 and CDR2: DFQATT and SNEGSKA (reference sequence). CDR3 length: 11 residues. The V gene lost 5 bases and the J gene lost 4 bases, with 6 bases spanning the gap. The CDR3 protein is CSAGPYNEQFF. For the CDR3, the DNA is TGCAGTGCTGGACCATACAATGAGCAGTTCTTC.

V gene TRBV30 combines with J gene TRBJ2-5; D may be TRBD2 (6 bases). Germline V gene data show CDR1 as GTSNPN and CDR2 as SVGIG (reference sequence). The ends were cut back, 6 bases at V and 1 base at J, with 12 bases in the middle. The CDR3 sequence is 13 residues long. CDR3 sequence reads: CACAGSFQETQYF. The CDR3 nucleotides are TGTGCCTGTGCGGGGAGTTTCCAAGAGACCCAGTACTTC.

V usage is TRBV7-9 and J usage is TRBJ1-1; the D is unclear. Trimming pared 6 bases from V and 1 base from J, leaving 3 bases between. Germline CDR1 reads SEHNR; CDR2 reads FQNEAQ (reference sequence). The CDR3 length is 11 residues. The CDR3 here is CASSRNTEAFF. DNA of the CDR3: TGTGCCAGCAGTCGGAACACTGAAGCTTTCTTT. Based on the CDR3 plus reference TRBV7-9 and TRBJ1-1, the full variable domain is DTGVSQNPRHKITKRGQNVTFRCDPISEHNRLYWYRQTLGQGPEFLTYFQNEAQLEKSRLLSDRFSAERPKGSFSTLEIQRTEQGDSAMYLCASSRNTEAFFGQGTRLTVV.

This chain connects TRBV7-8 to TRBJ2-1; TRBD2 aligns across 7 bases. V shed 5 bases and J 8 bases; nucleotides not matched to a gene: 15. The V gene's germline CDR1 is SGHVS and CDR2 FQNEAQ. The CDR3 consists of 16 residues. Here the CDR3 reads CASSVIRGTISDEQFF. For the CDR3, the DNA is TGTGCCAGCAGCGTCATTAGAGGGACTATCTCGGATGAGCAGTTCTTC.